These 15 T cell receptor beta chains were all obtained from the same sample, sequenced in a study of blood T cell repertoires in COVID-19. Libraries were prepared by immunoSEQ multiplex PCR; TCRdb keeps only in-frame clonotypes and omits some of them. In the table there are hundreds of thousands of clones, around 91% of which are singletons. Sequencing was performed on PBMCs or T cells enriched from blood (not recorded which). Receptor source: a middle-aged woman who had recovered from COVID-19.

The chain links TRBV10-3 to TRBJ2-3; TRBD2 agrees at 10 bases. Germline-derived CDR1 and CDR2 are ENHRY and SYGVKD. The CDR3 runs 15 residues. V gave up 7 bases and J gave up 5 bases; unmatched junction bases: 9. The CDR3 sequence: CAINRAGGPIDTQYF. The CDR3 DNA follows: TGTGCCATCAACCGAGCGGGGGGGCCGATAGATACGCAGTATTTT.

V gene TRBV11-3 combines with J gene TRBJ2-7; the match to TRBD2 covers 12 bases. The CDR3 length is 15 residues. Germline V gene lookup returns CDR1 SGHNT and CDR2 YENEEA. V was pared by 3 bases and J by 5 bases, with 5 bases of the junction left unmatched. The DNA for the CDR3 is TGTGCCAGCAGCTTGAGACTAGCGGGAGTAGACGAGCAGTACTTC. This gives the protein CASSLRLAGVDEQYF.

V is TRBV30 and J is TRBJ2-5; 8 nucleotides match TRBD2. There are 14 residues in the CDR3. The V and J ends lost 4 bases and 4 bases, in that order; junction bases with no gene match: 8. Germline assignment: CDR1 GTSNPN and CDR2 SVGIG (reference sequence). In DNA, the CDR3 is TGTGCCTGGACTCCCGGACTAGCCGGAGAGACCCAGTACTTC. Amino acid sequence: CAWTPGLAGETQYF.

The chain couples TRBV11-2 to TRBJ1-6, with D hard to call. Trimming pared 4 bases from V and 5 bases from J, leaving 12 bases between. Looked up from germline, CDR1 is SGHAT and CDR2 is FQNNGV. This CDR3 is 15 amino acids long. The CDR3 is CASSSPRENNSPLHF. As DNA, the CDR3 is TGTGCCAGCAGCTCCCCAAGGGAGAATAATTCACCCCTCCACTTT.

This clone came up once. This rearrangement joins TRBV5-6 to TRBJ1-4; D is unclear. Germline V gene data show CDR1 as SGHDT and CDR2 as YYEEEE. Between the trimmed V and J ends, which lost 6 bases and 3 bases, there was a span of 9 bases. The CDR3 is 13 amino acids. CDR3 sequence: CASKREANEKLFF. The CDR3 coding sequence is TGTGCCAGCAAAAGGGAGGCTAATGAAAAACTGTTTTTT.

The chain has TRBV6-5 and TRBJ1-1; 8 nucleotides line up with TRBD1. This CDR3 contains 13 residues. With V trimmed by 7 bases and J by 3 bases, 4 bases remained unmatched. Germline CDR1 is MNHEY and CDR2 is SVGAGI. CDR3 nucleotides: TGTGCCAGCAATAGACAGGGGCACACTGAAGCTTTCTTT. As protein: CASNRQGHTEAFF.

The chain is built from TRBV18 and TRBJ2-1; TRBD1 matches at 7 bases. The junction had 7 bases not matched to a gene; V was cut back by 3 bases and J by 8 bases. Germline CDR1 KGHSH, CDR2 LQKENI. This CDR3 has 14 amino acids. CDR3 amino acids: CASSPLGQLYEQFF. The CDR3 DNA follows: TGTGCCAGCTCACCGCTGGGACAGTTATATGAGCAGTTCTTC.

V usage is TRBV5-4 and J usage is TRBJ1-1; tentatively, D is TRBD1 (5 bases). The germline V gene encodes CDR1 SGHNT and CDR2 YYREEE (reference sequence). This CDR3 spans 14 amino acids. Trimming pared 1 base from V and 4 bases from J, leaving 11 bases between. The CDR3 region is CASSLRLGATEAFF. DNA of the CDR3: TGTGCCAGCAGCTTGCGGCTAGGGGCCACTGAAGCTTTCTTT. Full variable domain (remainder filled in from reference TRBV5-4 and TRBJ1-1): ETGVTQSPTHLIKTRGQQVTLRCSSQSGHNTVSWYQQALGQGPQFIFQYYREEENGRGNFPPRFSGLQFPNYSSELNVNALELDDSALYLCASSLRLGATEAFFGQGTRLTVV.

The chain combines TRBV27 with TRBJ2-1; 9 bases are a match to TRBD2. Unmatched junction bases numbered 7, after V lost 6 bases and J lost 4 bases. The CDR3 runs to 15 residues. CDR1 and CDR2 from the germline V gene are MNHEY and SMNVEV (reference sequence). The CDR3 region has the DNA TGTGCCAGCAGCCAGGCGGGGGGGCGGTACAATGAGCAGTTCTTC. Translating gives CASSQAGGRYNEQFF.

V gene TRBV7-9 combines with J gene TRBJ1-1; D might be TRBD1 (6 bases). CDR3 size: 14 residues. The germline V gene has CDR1 SEHNR and CDR2 FQNEAQ (reference sequence). The germline V and J ends were trimmed by 5 bases and 4 bases, with 14 bases remaining between them. CDR3 loop: CASSPDSGSTEAFF. The DNA of the CDR3 is TGTGCCAGCAGCCCGGACAGCGGTAGCACTGAAGCTTTCTTT.

In its sample, this clone was seen a few times. Other DNA sequences in this specimen translate into the identical CDR3. The chain has TRBV11-2 and TRBJ2-7; TRBD2 matches 9 bases. This CDR3 is 15 amino acids long. Germline assignment: CDR1 SGHAT and CDR2 FQNNGV. The J segment lost 3 bases and the V segment lost 5 bases, leaving 8 bases of the junction unmatched. The CDR3 here is CASSLGLAGIYEQYF. CDR3 in DNA: TGTGCCAGCAGCCTTGGGCTAGCGGGGATCTACGAGCAGTACTTC.

The CDR3 loop reads CASSPPVGARGYTF. The CDR3 DNA follows: TGTGCCAGCAGCCCGCCGGTAGGGGCGAGGGGCTACACCTTC. V gene TRBV5-4 combines with J gene TRBJ1-2; D might be TRBD1 (5 bases). Trimming took off 4 bases at V and 8 bases at J, with 18 bases between the two ends. The CDR3 runs to 14 residues. CDR1 is SGHNT, CDR2 YYREEE, per germline (reference sequence).

V and J are TRBV7-2 and TRBJ2-1, with 10 bases identical to TRBD2. Germline V gene data show CDR1 as SGHTA and CDR2 as FQGNSA. The CDR3 totals 16 residues. V dropped 5 bases and J dropped 4; count of bases not matched to a gene: 8. The CDR3 bases are TGTGCCAGCAGCCTCCGACTAGCGGGTGATTACAATGAGCAGTTCTTC. It is translated as CASSLRLAGDYNEQFF.

The chain couples TRBV18 to TRBJ1-5; unclear D gene. CDR1 is KGHSH, CDR2 LQKENI, per germline. V was trimmed by 4 bases and J by 5 bases, leaving 12 bases between them. The CDR3 loop spans 14 amino acids. In nucleotides, the CDR3 is TGTGCCAGCTCACAGCAGTATGAGGATCAGCCCCAGCATTTT. Its protein product is CASSQQYEDQPQHF.

The chain couples TRBV11-3 to TRBJ2-2; TRBD1 matches at 9 bases. Germline V gives CDR1 SGHNT, CDR2 YENEEA. This CDR3 spans 15 amino acids. V trimming: 3 bases; J trimming: 6 bases; junction bases outside the gene matches: 5. The CDR3 loop is CASSLVTGGPGELFF. The CDR3 DNA reads as TGTGCCAGCAGCTTGGTGACAGGGGGACCCGGGGAGCTGTTTTTT.